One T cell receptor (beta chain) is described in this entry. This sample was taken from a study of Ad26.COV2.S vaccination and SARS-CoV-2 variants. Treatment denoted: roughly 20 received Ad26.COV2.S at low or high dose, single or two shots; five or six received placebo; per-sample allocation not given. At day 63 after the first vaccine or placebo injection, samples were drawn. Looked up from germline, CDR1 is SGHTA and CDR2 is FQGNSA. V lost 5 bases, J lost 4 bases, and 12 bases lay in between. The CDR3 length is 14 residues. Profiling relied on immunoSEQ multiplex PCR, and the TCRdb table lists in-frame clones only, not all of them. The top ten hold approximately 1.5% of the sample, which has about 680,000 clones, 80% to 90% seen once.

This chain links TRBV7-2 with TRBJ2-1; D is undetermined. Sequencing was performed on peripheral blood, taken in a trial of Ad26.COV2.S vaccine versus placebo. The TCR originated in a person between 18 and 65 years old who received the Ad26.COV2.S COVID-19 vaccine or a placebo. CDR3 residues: CASSPVQTYNEQFF. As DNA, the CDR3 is TGTGCCAGCAGCCCCGTGCAGACTTACAATGAGCAGTTCTTC.